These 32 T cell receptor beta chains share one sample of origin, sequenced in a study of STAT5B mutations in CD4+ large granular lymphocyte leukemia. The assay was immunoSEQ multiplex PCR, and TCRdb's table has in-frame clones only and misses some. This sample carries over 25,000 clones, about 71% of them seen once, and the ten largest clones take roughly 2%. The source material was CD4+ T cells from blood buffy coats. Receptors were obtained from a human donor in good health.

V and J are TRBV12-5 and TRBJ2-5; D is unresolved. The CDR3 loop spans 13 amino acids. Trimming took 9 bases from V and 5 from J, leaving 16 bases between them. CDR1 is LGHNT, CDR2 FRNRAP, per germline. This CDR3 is CASNSSPRETQYF. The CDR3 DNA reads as TGTGCTAGCAACTCTTCCCCTCGGGAGACCCAGTACTTC. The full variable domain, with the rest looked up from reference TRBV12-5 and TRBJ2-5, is DARVTQTPRHKVTEMGQEVTMRCQPILGHNTVFWYRQTMMQGLELLAYFRNRAPLDDSGMPKDRFSAEMPDATLATLKIQPSEPRDSAVYFCASNSSPRETQYFGPGTRLLVL.

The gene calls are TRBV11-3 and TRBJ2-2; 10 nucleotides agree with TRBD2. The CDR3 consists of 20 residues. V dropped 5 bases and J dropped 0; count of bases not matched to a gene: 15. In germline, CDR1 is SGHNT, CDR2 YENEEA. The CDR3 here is CASSDQRWGSGGTNTGELFF. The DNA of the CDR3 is TGTGCCAGCAGCGACCAAAGGTGGGGTAGCGGGGGGACGAACACCGGGGAGCTGTTTTTT.

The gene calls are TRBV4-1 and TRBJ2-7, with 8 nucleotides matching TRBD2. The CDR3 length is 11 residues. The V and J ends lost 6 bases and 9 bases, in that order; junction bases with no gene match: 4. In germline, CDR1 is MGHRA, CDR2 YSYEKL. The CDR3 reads CASSRGGRQYF. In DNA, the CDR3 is TGCGCCAGCAGTCGGGGGGGTCGGCAGTACTTC.

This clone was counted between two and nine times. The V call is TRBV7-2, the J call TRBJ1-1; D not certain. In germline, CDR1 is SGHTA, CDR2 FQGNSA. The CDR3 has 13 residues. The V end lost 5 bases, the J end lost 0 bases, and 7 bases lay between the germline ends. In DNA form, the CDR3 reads TGTGCCAGCAGCCGAAACATGAACACTGAAGCTTTCTTT. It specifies CASSRNMNTEAFF.

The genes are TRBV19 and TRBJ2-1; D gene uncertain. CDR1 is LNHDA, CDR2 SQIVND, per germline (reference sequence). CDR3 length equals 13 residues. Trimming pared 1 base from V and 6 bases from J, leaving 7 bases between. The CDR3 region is CASSIGRRNEQFF. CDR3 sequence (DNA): TGTGCCAGTAGTATAGGACGGCGCAATGAGCAGTTCTTC.

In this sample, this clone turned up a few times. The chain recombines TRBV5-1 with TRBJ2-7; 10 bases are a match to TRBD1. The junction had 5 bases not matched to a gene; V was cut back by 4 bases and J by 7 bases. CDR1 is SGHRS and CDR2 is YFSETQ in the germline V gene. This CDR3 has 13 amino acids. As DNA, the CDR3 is TGCGCCAGCAGCGTGGAGGACAGGGGGGAGCAGTACTTC. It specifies CASSVEDRGEQYF.

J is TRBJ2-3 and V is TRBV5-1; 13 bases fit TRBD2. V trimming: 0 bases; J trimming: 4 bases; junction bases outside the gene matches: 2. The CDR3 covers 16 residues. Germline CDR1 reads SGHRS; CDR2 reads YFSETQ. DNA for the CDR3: TGCGCCAGCAGCTTGGAGGGACTAGCGGGGCCAGATACGCAGTATTTT. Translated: CASSLEGLAGPDTQYF.

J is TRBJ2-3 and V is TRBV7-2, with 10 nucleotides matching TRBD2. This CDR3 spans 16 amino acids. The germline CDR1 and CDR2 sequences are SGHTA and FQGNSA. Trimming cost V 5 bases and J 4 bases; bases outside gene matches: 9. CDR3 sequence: CASSPGLAVWSDTQYF. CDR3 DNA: TGTGCCAGCAGCCCAGGACTAGCGGTTTGGTCAGATACGCAGTATTTT.

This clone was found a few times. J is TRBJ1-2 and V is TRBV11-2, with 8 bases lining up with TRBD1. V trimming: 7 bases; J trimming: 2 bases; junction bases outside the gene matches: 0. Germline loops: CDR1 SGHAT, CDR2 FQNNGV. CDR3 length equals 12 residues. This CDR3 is CASTGGNYGYTF. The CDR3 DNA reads TGTGCCAGCACAGGGGGCAACTATGGCTACACCTTC.

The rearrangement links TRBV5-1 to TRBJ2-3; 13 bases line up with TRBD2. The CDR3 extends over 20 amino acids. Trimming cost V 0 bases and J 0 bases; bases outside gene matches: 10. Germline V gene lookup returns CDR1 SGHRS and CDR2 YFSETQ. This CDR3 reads CASSLDPSLLAGGSTDTQYF. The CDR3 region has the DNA TGCGCCAGCAGCTTGGACCCGTCCTTACTAGCGGGGGGGAGCACAGATACGCAGTATTTT.

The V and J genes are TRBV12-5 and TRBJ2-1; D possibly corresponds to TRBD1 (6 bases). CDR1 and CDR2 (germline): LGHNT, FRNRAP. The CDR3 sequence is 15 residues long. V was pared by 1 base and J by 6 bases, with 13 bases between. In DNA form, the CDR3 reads TGTGCTAGTGGTTTGGGAGGGGGATCTGGCAATGAGCAGTTCTTC. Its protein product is CASGLGGGSGNEQFF.

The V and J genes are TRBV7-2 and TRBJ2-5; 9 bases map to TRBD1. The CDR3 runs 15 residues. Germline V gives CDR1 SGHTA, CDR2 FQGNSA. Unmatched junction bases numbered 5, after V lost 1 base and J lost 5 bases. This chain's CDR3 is CASSLVRDRVETQYF. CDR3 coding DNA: TGTGCCAGCAGCTTAGTCCGGGACAGGGTGGAGACCCAGTACTTC.

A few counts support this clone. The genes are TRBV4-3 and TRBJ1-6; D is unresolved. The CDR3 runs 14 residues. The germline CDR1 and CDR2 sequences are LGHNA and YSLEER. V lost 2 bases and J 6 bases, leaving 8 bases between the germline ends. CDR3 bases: TGCGCCAGCAGCCAAACCCTCGCTAATTCACCCCTCCACTTT. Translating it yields CASSQTLANSPLHF.

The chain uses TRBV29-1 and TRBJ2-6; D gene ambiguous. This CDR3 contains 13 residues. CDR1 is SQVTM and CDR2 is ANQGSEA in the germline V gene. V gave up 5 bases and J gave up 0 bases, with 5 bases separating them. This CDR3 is CSVRNSGANVLTF. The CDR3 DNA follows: TGCAGCGTTCGCAACTCTGGGGCCAACGTCCTGACTTTC.

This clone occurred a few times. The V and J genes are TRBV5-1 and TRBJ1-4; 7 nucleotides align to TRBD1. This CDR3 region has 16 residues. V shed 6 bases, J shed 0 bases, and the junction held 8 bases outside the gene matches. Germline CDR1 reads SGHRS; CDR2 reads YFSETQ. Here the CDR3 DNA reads TGCGCCAGCACACAGGGGCAAGAAGCAACTAATGAAAAACTGTTTTTT. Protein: CASTQGQEATNEKLFF.

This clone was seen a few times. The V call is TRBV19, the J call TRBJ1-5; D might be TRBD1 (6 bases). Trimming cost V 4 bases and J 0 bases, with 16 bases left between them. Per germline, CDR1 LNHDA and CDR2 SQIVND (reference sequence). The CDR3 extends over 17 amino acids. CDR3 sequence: CASSTPGQPNSNQPQHF. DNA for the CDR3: TGTGCCAGTAGTACCCCAGGACAGCCTAATAGCAATCAGCCCCAGCATTTT.

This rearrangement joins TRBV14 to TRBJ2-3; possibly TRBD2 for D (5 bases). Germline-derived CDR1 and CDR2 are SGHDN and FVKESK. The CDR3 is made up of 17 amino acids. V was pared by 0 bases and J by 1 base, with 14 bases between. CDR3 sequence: CASSQDRGFGGTDTQYF. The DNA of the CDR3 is TGTGCCAGCAGCCAAGATCGGGGTTTTGGAGGCACAGATACGCAGTATTTT.

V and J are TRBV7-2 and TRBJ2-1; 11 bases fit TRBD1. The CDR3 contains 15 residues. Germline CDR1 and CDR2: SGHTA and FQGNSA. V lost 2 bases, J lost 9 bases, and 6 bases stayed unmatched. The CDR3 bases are TGTGCCAGCAGCTTAACGGGACAGGGGGGCGGTGAGCAGTTCTTC. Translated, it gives CASSLTGQGGGEQFF.

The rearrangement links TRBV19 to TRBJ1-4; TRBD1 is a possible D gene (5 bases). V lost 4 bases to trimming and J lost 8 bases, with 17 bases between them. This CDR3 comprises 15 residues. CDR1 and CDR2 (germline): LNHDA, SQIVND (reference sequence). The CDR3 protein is CASSTQGVLREKLFF. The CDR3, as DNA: TGTGCCAGTAGTACCCAGGGCGTTTTAAGGGAAAAACTGTTTTTT.

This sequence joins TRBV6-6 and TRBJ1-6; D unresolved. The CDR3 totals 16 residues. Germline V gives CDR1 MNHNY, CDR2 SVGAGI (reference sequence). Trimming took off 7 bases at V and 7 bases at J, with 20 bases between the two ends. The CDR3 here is CASMRGQNRFNSPLHF. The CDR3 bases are TGTGCCAGCATGCGAGGCCAGAACCGCTTCAATTCACCCCTCCACTTT.

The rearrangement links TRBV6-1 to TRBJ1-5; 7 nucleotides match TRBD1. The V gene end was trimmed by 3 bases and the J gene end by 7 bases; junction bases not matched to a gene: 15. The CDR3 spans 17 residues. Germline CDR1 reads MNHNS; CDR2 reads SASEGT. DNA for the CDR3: TGTGCCAGCAGTGAGCGTGTAAGAGGGGGCTTAGGACAGCCCCAGCATTTT. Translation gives CASSERVRGGLGQPQHF.

This CDR3 reads CSAGDTDRTEAFF. CDR3 coding DNA: TGCAGCGCTGGTGACACTGATCGAACTGAAGCTTTCTTT. This chain connects TRBV29-1 to TRBJ1-1; unclear D gene. The CDR3 length is 13 residues. V was shortened by 7 bases and J by 5 bases, with 17 bases between the two germline ends. CDR1 is SQVTM and CDR2 is ANQGSEA in the germline V gene.

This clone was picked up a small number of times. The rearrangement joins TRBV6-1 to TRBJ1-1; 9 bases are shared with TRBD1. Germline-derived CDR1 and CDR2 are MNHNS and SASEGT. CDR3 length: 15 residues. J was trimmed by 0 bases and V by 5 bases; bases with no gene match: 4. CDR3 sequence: CASSLRTGVNTEAFF. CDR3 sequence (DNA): TGTGCCAGCAGTTTGCGGACAGGGGTGAACACTGAAGCTTTCTTT.

CDR3 sequence reads: CATTGTVLSYEQYF. The CDR3 DNA is TGTGCCACCACGGGGACGGTGCTCTCCTACGAGCAGTACTTC. The rearrangement links TRBV28 to TRBJ2-7; tentatively, D is TRBD1 or TRBD2 (5 bases each). This CDR3 is built from 14 residues. Trimming left V 10 bases short and J 0 bases short, with 16 bases between. Germline V gene sequence: CDR1 MDHEN, CDR2 SYDVKM.

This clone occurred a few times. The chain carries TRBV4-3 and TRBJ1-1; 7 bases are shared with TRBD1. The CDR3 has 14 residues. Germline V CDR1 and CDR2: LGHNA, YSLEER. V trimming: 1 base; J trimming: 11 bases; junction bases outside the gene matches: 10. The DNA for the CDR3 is TGCGCCAGCAGCCAAGCCCTAGACAGGGTACAGGCTTTCTTT. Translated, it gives CASSQALDRVQAFF.

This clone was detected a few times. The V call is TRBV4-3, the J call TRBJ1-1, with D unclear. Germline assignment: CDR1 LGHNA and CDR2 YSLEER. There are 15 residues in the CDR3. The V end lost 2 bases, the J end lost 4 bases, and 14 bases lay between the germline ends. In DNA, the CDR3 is TGCGCCAGCAGCCAACCGGGAAGAAGCAGCACTGAAGCTTTCTTT. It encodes CASSQPGRSSTEAFF.

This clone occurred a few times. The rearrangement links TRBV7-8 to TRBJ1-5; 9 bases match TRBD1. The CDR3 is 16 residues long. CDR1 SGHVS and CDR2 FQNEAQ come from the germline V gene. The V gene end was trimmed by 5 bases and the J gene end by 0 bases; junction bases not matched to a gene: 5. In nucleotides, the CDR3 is TGTGCCAGCAGCCCGGGGACAGGGAATAGCAATCAGCCCCAGCATTTT. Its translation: CASSPGTGNSNQPQHF.

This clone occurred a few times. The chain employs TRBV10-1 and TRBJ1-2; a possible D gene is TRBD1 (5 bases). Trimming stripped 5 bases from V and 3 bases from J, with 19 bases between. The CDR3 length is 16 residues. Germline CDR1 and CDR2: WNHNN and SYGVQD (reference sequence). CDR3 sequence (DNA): TGCGCCAGCAGTCCACCGGGGGTCCGACGCGACTATGGCTACACCTTC. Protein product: CASSPPGVRRDYGYTF.

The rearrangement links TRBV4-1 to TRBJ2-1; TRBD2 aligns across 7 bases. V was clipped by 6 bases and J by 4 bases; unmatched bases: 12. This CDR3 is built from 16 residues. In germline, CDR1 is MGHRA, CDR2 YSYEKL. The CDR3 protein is CASRRRGGGLYNEQFF. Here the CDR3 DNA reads TGCGCCAGCAGACGCCGCGGCGGGGGACTTTACAATGAGCAGTTCTTC.

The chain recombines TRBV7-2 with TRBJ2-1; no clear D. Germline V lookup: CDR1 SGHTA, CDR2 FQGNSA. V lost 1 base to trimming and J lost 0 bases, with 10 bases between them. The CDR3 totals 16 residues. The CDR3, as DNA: TGTGCCAGCAGCTTAGTGGCAGGTAGCTCCTACAATGAGCAGTTCTTC. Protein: CASSLVAGSSYNEQFF.

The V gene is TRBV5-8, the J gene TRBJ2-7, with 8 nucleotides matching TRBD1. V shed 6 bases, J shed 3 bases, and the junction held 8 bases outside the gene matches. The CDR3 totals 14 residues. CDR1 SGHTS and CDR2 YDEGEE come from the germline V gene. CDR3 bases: TGTGCCAGCACCCTGACAGGGGAGGTCTACGAGCAGTACTTC. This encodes CASTLTGEVYEQYF.

CDR3 bases: TGTGCCAGCAGTTTCCGACAGGGGGCGGGCCACTATGGCTACACCTTC. This translates into CASSFRQGAGHYGYTF. The chain couples TRBV27 to TRBJ1-2; 10 nucleotides agree with TRBD1. Germline CDR1 and CDR2: MNHEY and SMNVEV (reference sequence). V trimming: 3 bases; J trimming: 3 bases; junction bases outside the gene matches: 7. The CDR3 has 16 residues.